This TCR beta chain was identified during a study of early T cells in non-severe SARS-CoV-2 infection. Study as a whole: From unsorted whole blood, bulk RNA was sequenced, and the chains remained unpaired. Findings of the study overall: Reliance on VDJdb matching favored anti-spike CD8 responses; private and CD4 specificities were missed.

In its sample, this clonotype was seen a few times. What it binds is not known. Unique molecular identifiers (one per individual cDNA molecule) were attached. One entry per CDR3 protein results from TCRdb running MiXCR on the 5' RACE reads. The repertoire includes approximately 48,000 distinct CDR3 sequences, about 9.3% of them detected once, and 15% sits in the top ten. The CDR3 covers 14 residues. V lost 1 base to trimming and J lost 5 bases, with 14 bases between them. Germline V CDR1 and CDR2: SQVTM, ANQGSEA. The gene calls are TRBV29-1 and TRBJ2-5; D perhaps matches TRBD2 (6 bases). This receptor was obtained from an adult who was a healthcare worker with PCR-confirmed SARS-CoV-2 infection or an uninfected control (not recorded which). The sequenced sample was whole blood. The CDR3 DNA reads TGCAGCGTTGAAGTTGCTGCGGGGTCCGAGACCCAGTACTTC. It is translated as CSVEVAAGSETQYF. Complete variable domain (other parts from reference TRBV29-1 and TRBJ2-5): SAVISQKPSRDICQRGTSLTIQCQVDSQVTMMFWYRQQPGQSLTLIATANQGSEATYESGFVIDKFPISRPNLTFSTLTVSNMSPEDSSIYLCSVEVAAGSETQYFGPGTRLLVL.